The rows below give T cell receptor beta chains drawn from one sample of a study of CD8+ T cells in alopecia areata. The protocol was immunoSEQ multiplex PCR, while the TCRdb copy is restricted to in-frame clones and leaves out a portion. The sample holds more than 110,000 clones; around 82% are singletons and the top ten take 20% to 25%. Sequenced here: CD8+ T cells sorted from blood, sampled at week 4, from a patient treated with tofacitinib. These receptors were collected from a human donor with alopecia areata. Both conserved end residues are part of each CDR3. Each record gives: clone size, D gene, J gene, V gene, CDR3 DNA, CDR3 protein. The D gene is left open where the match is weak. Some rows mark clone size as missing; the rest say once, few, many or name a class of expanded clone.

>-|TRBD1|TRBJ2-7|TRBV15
TGTGCCACCAGCGGGACAGGGAGGAACGAGCAGTACTTC
CATSGTGRNEQYF
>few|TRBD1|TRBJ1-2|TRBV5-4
TGTGCCAGCAGCTTATACACAGGGGATTACTATGGCTACACCTTC
CASSLYTGDYYGYTF
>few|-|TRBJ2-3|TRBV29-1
TGCAGCGTTGGGAGCACAGATACGCAGTATTTT
CSVGSTDTQYF
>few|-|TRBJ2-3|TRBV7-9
TGTGCCAGCAGCTTAGAACTAGTTGGAACAGATACGCAGTATTTT
CASSLELVGTDTQYF
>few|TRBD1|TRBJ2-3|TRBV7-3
TGTGCCAGCAGCTCGACAGGGTCTTCGGATACGCAGTATTTT
CASSSTGSSDTQYF
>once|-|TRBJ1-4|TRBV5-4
TGTGCCAGCAGCGCGGATGGAAGTAATGAAAAACTGTTTTTT
CASSADGSNEKLFF
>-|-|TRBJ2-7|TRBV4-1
TGCGCCAGCAGCCAAGTGGGCAGCTCCTACGAGCAGTACTTC
CASSQVGSSYEQYF
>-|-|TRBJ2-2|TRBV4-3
TGCGCCAGCAGCCCAGAGGGACATACCCTCACCGGGGAGCTGTTTTTT
CASSPEGHTLTGELFF
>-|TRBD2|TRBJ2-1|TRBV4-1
TGCGCCAGCAGCCACCGGGGGGGGGCAGATGAGCAGTTCTTC
CASSHRGGADEQFF
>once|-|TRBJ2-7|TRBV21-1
TGTGCCAGTAGGAGGGACGAGCAGTACTTC
CASRRDEQYF
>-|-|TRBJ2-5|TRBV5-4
TGTGCCAGCAGTGACAGGCTGGAAGAGACCCAGTACTTC
CASSDRLEETQYF
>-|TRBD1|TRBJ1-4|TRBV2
TGTGCCAGTCTAAGGGGGCGCGAAAAACTGTTTTTT
CASLRGREKLFF
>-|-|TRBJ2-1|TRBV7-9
TGTGCCAGCAGCCACACAAGGGCAGGGTTGAGCAATGAGCAGTTCTTC
CASSHTRAGLSNEQFF
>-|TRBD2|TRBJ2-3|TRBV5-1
TGCGCCAGCAGCTTGGCCCCCCTCCCAACCGGGACTAGCGGGGCCACAGATACGCAGTATTTT
CASSLAPLPTGTSGATDTQYF
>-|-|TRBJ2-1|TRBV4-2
TGTGCCAGCAGCCAAGAGGGGGGCTCCTACAATGAGCAGTTCTTC
CASSQEGGSYNEQFF
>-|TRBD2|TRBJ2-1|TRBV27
TGTGCCAGTAGCGGGGGCCCCTGGAATGAGCAGTTCTTC
CASSGGPWNEQFF
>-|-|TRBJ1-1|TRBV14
TGTGCCAGCAGTCTTGTTAGCGGCACTGAAGCTTTCTTT
CASSLVSGTEAFF
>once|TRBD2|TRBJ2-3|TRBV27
TGTGCCAGCAGTTTCCTGGGTAGCGGGGGGGTTAGAGATACGCAGTATTTT
CASSFLGSGGVRDTQYF
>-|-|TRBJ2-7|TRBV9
TGTGCCAGCAGCTCCGACAACTCCTACGAGCAGTACTTC
CASSSDNSYEQYF
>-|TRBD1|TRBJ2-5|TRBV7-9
TGTGCCAGCAGCCGGGACAGGTCCCAAGAGACCCAGTACTTC
CASSRDRSQETQYF
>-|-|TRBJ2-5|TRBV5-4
TGTGCCAGCAGCTTGGAACGGAACCAAGAGACCCAGTACTTC
CASSLERNQETQYF
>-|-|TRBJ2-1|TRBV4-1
TGCGCCAGCGGGGGGGCCGGAGAGCAGTTCTTC
CASGGAGEQFF
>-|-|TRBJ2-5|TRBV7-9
TGTGCCAGCAGCCCCTGGGTCGAGACCCAGTACTTC
CASSPWVETQYF
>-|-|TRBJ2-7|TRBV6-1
TGTGCCAGCAGAAACTACGAGCAGTACTTC
CASRNYEQYF
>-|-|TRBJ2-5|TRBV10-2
TGCGCCAGCAGCGGGGGCCAAGGGACCCAGTACTTC
CASSGGQGTQYF
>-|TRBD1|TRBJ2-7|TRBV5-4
TGTGCCAGCTCACCGGGACAGGGGCCGTACGAGCAGTACTTC
CASSPGQGPYEQYF
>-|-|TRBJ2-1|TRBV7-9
TGTGCCAGCAGCCTAGCCCCATATGAGCAGTTCTTC
CASSLAPYEQFF
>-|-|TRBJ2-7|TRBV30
TGTGCCTGGAGTGACGGGGGCCAGGTCTCCTACGAGCAGTACTTC
CAWSDGGQVSYEQYF
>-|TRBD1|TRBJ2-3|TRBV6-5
TGTGCCAGCAGTAGAACAGGGGGAGGCACAGATACGCAGTATTTT
CASSRTGGGTDTQYF
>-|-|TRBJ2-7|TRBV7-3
TGTGCCAGCATAGGGGCTAGCGAACTCTACGAGCAGTACTTC
CASIGASELYEQYF
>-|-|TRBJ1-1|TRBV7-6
TGTGCCAGCAGCGACGAGGTGGAAGCTTTCTTT
CASSDEVEAFF
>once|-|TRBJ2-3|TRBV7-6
TGTGCCAGCAGCTCCAGTTCAAGGTTTGGGCCTGATACGCAGTATTTT
CASSSSSRFGPDTQYF
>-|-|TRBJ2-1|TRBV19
TGTGCCAGTAGTGCAGGCTACACCAACAATGAGCAGTTCTTC
CASSAGYTNNEQFF
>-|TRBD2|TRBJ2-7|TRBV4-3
TGCGCCAGCAGCCGTGATAGCGGGGCTGAGGAGCAGTACTTC
CASSRDSGAEEQYF
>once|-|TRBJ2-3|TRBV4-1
TGCGCCAGCAGCCAAGATGATGCGGGGGCCATCACAGATACGCAGTATTTT
CASSQDDAGAITDTQYF
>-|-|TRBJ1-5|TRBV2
TGTGCCAGCAGCGCAGAGGTCAGCAATCAGCCCCAGCATTTT
CASSAEVSNQPQHF
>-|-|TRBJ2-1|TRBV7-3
TGTGCCAGCAGCTTAATTGGGGGTGAGAGGGATTACAATGAGCAGTTCTTC
CASSLIGGERDYNEQFF
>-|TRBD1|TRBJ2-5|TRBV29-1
TGCAGCGTTGAAACCACAGGGGGCCGGGAGACCCAGTACTTC
CSVETTGGRETQYF
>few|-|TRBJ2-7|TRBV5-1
TGCGCCAGCAGCTTGGGTTCAGGGGCCTACGAGCAGTACTTC
CASSLGSGAYEQYF